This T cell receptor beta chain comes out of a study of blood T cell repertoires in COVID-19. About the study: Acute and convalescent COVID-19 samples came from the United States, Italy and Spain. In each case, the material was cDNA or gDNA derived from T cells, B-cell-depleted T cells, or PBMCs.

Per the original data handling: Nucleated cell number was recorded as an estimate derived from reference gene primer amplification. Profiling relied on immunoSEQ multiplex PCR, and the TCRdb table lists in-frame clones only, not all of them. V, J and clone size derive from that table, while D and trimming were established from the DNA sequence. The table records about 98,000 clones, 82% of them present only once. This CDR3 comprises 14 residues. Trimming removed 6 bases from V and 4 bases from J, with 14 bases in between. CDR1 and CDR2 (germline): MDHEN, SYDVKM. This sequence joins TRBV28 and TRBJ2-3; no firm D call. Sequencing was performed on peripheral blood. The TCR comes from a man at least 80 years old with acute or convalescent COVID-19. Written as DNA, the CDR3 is TGTGCCAGCAGGGCCACATCCATCCCAGATACGCAGTATTTT. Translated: CASRATSIPDTQYF.